The TCR beta chain described here comes from a study of neoadjuvant anti-PD-1 for oral cavity cancer. At the level of the study: Patients mostly received three to four biweekly nivolumab doses at 3 mg/kg before surgery. Non-progressing patients received a fourth nivolumab dose near day 43, then surgery on days 50-56.

Six replicates per PBMC sample, mostly from around 460 ng of genomic DNA. The data were produced by immunoSEQ multiplex PCR, yet TCRdb's version contains in-frame clones alone and is incomplete. The sample has more than 25,000 clones, approximately 80% seen once. Details on this clone: Its antigen remains unidentified.

Time point in this sample: after neoadjuvant nivolumab, at surgical resection. The CDR3 runs to 15 residues. The V and J ends lost 8 bases and 7 bases respectively, with 21 bases between them. Study-level points and caveats: With a few patients per group, TCR findings need larger cohorts.

V and J are TRBV23-1 and TRBJ1-5, with TRBD1 as a possible D gene (6 bases). TRBV23-1 is known as an ORF, though its function is uncertain. The clonotype originates from a person between 40 and 79 years old with oral cavity squamous cell carcinoma. The sample was PBMCs, taken after nivolumab (anti-PD-1) treatment. The CDR3 DNA reads as TGCGCCAGCCTGGCAGGGGCCCGGCAAAGGCAGCCCCAGCATTTT. It codes for CASLAGARQRQPQHF.